This TCR beta chain stems from a study of blood T cell repertoires in COVID-19. The CDR3 has 12 amino acids. Germline trimming cut 6 bases from V and 3 bases from J; bases unmatched to any gene: 1. CDR1 and CDR2 from the germline V gene are MNHEY and SVGAGI. Repertoires were generated with immunoSEQ multiplex PCR, while TCRdb's copy carries only in-frame clones and drops some. Found here are 300,000 to 350,000 clones, 85% to 90% of them singletons; the top ten hold under 3.5%. This chain uses TRBV6-5 with TRBJ2-5, with TRBD2 identical over 7 bases. This clonotype was sampled from a woman aged 25-40 years with COVID-19, enrolled during active disease. Sequenced input: peripheral blood. The CDR3 DNA reads TGTGCCAGCAGGGCGGGGGAAGAGACCCAGTACTTC. Its translation: CASRAGEETQYF.